The sequence of this T cell receptor beta chain was determined in a study of blood T cell repertoires in COVID-19. Looking at the study overall: Samples representing acute and convalescent COVID-19 were sourced from the United States, Italy and Spain. The cDNA or gDNA used as material had been derived from T cells, B-cell-depleted T cells, or PBMCs.

Profiled with immunoSEQ multiplex PCR; TCRdb holds only in-frame clones, not every one. The repertoire holds about 250,000 clones, more than 65% seen once, with approximately 4% in the top ten. The sample consisted of peripheral blood. This receptor was obtained from a man aged 50 to 59 with active or convalescent COVID-19.

CDR3 sequence reads: CASSRGQLTYNEQFF. The DNA of the CDR3 is TGTGCCAGCAGTCGCGGACAGCTGACCTACAATGAGCAGTTCTTC. The chain recombines TRBV6-5 with TRBJ2-1; maybe TRBD1 (6 bases). The germline gives CDR1 MNHEY, CDR2 SVGAGI. Trimming took off 5 bases at V and 2 bases at J, with 13 bases between the two ends. CDR3 length: 15 residues.